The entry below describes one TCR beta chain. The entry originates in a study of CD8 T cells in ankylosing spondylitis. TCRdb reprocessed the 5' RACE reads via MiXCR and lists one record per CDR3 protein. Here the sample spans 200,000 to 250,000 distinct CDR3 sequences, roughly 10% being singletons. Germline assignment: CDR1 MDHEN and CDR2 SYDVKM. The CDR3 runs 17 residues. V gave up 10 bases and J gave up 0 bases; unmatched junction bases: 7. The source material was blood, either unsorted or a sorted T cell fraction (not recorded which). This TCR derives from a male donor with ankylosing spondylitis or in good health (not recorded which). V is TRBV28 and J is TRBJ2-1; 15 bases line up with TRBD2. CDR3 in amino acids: CAIRGLAGGSSYNEQFF. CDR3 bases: TGTGCCATAAGGGGACTAGCGGGAGGTAGCTCCTACAATGAGCAGTTCTTC.